This T cell receptor beta chain came from a study of blood T cell repertoires in COVID-19. Between the trimmed V and J ends, which lost 2 bases and 5 bases, there was a span of 16 bases. This CDR3 has 16 amino acids. Germline V gene lookup returns CDR1 KGHSH and CDR2 LQKENI. Original processing methods: Cell counts per sample came from amplifying reference gene primers. The protocol was immunoSEQ multiplex PCR, while the TCRdb copy is restricted to in-frame clones and leaves out a portion. Clone size and V and J calls were adopted from that table, with D and trimming inferred from the DNA. The sample records under 450,000 clones, more than 70% being singletons.

This receptor was obtained from a woman in her forties or fifties with COVID-19, enrolled during active disease. Sequenced material: peripheral blood. The rearrangement uses TRBV18 and TRBJ2-1; possible D gene TRBD2, 6 bases. The CDR3 DNA follows: TGTGCCAGCTCACCAAGAGGAATAGGGACTGACAATGAGCAGTTCTTC. This codes for CASSPRGIGTDNEQFF.